This TCR beta chain was retrieved from a study of blood T cell repertoires in COVID-19. Background on the study: Acute and convalescent COVID-19 samples came from the United States, Italy and Spain. Sources were T cells, B-cell-depleted T cells, or PBMCs; the material itself was cDNA or gDNA.

Seattle's cohort entered during active infection and was followed longitudinally. Original analysis: Estimates of nucleated cell counts were drawn from the amplification of reference gene primers. The data were produced by immunoSEQ multiplex PCR, yet TCRdb's version contains in-frame clones alone and is incomplete. Clonal size and the V and J genes are those of that table, whereas D and trimming came from the DNA. Here the sample spans hundreds of thousands of clones, approximately 90% being singletons. The source is a woman aged 45-65 years with COVID-19, enrolled during active disease. Sequencing was done on a sample of peripheral blood.

The CDR3 coding sequence is TGTGCCTGGGGACACCTACCCTACGAGCAGTACTTC. Amino acid sequence: CAWGHLPYEQYF. The chain recombines TRBV30 with TRBJ2-7; tentative D call: TRBD1 (5 bases). CDR3 length equals 12 residues. The germline V gene encodes CDR1 GTSNPN and CDR2 SVGIG (reference sequence). V dropped 5 bases and J dropped 2 bases, with 10 bases sitting between them. The variable domain in full, completed from reference TRBV30 and TRBJ2-7, reads SQTIHQWPATLVQPVGSPLSLECTVEGTSNPNLYWYRQAAGRGLQLLFYSVGIGQISSEVPQNLSASRPQDRQFILSSKKLLLSDSGFYLCAWGHLPYEQYFGPGTRLTVT.